There are a few counts of the clone carrying this T cell receptor beta chain. What it recognizes is unknown. An overlapping HIV-1 Gag peptide pool stimulated these cells at about 0.9 ug/peptide/mL. Responding CD4+ T cells were sorted by upregulation of both CD40 ligand and CD69. Suppressive ART was started during chronic HIV-1 infection in these adults. Stimulated PBMCs had first been depleted of CD8+ T cells. This record comes from a study of persistence of HIV-infected CD4 T cells. General study points: Compared with CD3/CD28-stimulated cells, CMV- and Gag-responding cells showed lower TCRbeta richness.

Sequencing used immunoSEQ version 4 in survey mode. Genomic DNA was diluted to 10 ng/uL, up to 1 ug per sample. Measured with immunoSEQ multiplex PCR; TCRdb has only the in-frame clones, and not every one. The sample yields tens of thousands of clones, 65% to 75% seen once. This clonotype was sampled from an adult man with HIV who was CMV-seropositive. The specimen was CD4+ T cells sorted from PBMCs after roughly 18-hour stimulation, collected from a patient who received antiretroviral therapy.

The CDR3 region is CASSLGTGGSSGANVLTF. The CDR3 bases are TGCGCCAGCAGCTTGGGGACAGGGGGCAGCTCTGGGGCCAACGTCCTGACTTTC. The rearrangement uses TRBV5-1 and TRBJ2-6, with 11 bases aligning to TRBD1. V dropped 0 bases and J dropped 0; count of bases not matched to a gene: 2. Germline V gene sequence: CDR1 SGHRS, CDR2 YFSETQ. This CDR3 has 18 residues.